This TCR beta chain was observed in a study of tumor-infiltrating lymphocytes in primary liver carcinoma. The CDR3 runs to 12 residues. Concerning this clonotype: Its antigen is not identified. The junction departs from germline at one end; a sequencing error may be responsible.

Co-extraction yielded RNA and DNA from around 20-30 mg of unsorted bulk tissue. Production of TCR beta cDNA used 500 ng total RNA together with a constant-region primer. Modified slightly, ARM-PCR produced TCR beta libraries over three nested multiplex PCR rounds. Investigators reported that the first two PCR rounds, at 10 cycles each, used TRBV1-TRBV30 forward primers with a C-beta reverse primer. TCRdb ran MiXCR on the multiplex PCR reads and lists one entry per CDR3 protein. Among approximately 92,000 distinct CDR3 sequences, 69% were seen once, and the ten largest hold 9.5%. Study observations and caveats: Present in all five tumor regions were only about 7-25% of the top clones.

The chain links TRBV12-3 or TRBV12-4 to TRBJ1-2; D gene ambiguous. The receptor's source is a woman aged 60-75 years with primary liver carcinoma and hepatitis B virus infection. Sequenced input: liver tumor tissue from sampling region 5. Stated subset: tumor region T5, tumor centre. CDR3 region: CASSLGQQNYAF. Here the CDR3 DNA reads TGTGCCAGCAGTTTAGGTCAACAGAACTATGCCTTC.